What follows are 29 T cell receptor beta chains derived from one specimen sequenced in a study of CD8 T cells in Susac syndrome. Random hexamers primed reverse transcription of roughly 0.5 to 1 ug RNA. TCRdb itself ran the immunoSEQ multiplex PCR reads through MiXCR, one entry per CDR3 protein. The sample carries under 200,000 distinct CDR3 sequences, 90% to 95% recorded once. Input material: CD4+ T cells from PBMCs. Receptor source: a human donor with Susac syndrome.

The V gene is TRBV5-4, the J gene TRBJ2-3; D is undetermined. The V end lost 0 bases, the J end lost 6 bases, and 8 bases lay between the germline ends. Germline CDR1 and CDR2: SGHNT and YYREEE (reference sequence). The CDR3 sequence is 13 residues long. CDR3 sequence: CASSLAGRDTQYF. In DNA, the CDR3 is TGTGCCAGCAGCTTGGCGGGTCGGGATACGCAGTATTTT.

The rearrangement joins TRBV5-1 to TRBJ2-7; TRBD2 matches at 9 bases. The J segment lost 1 base and the V segment lost 4 bases, leaving 15 bases of the junction unmatched. Germline V gene lookup returns CDR1 SGHRS and CDR2 YFSETQ. The CDR3 loop spans 18 amino acids. The CDR3 DNA sequence: TGCGCCAGCAGCCAACAACTAATTAGCGGGGGACCATCCTACGAGCAGTACTTC. As protein: CASSQQLISGGPSYEQYF.

The chain combines TRBV6-5 with TRBJ1-2; D call uncertain. Germline-derived CDR1 and CDR2 are MNHEY and SVGAGI. The CDR3 totals 16 residues. V gave up 0 bases and J gave up 0 bases, with 11 bases separating them. The CDR3 coding sequence is TGTGCCAGCAGTTACTCTTTAGGCACCACTAACTATGGCTACACCTTC. Its translation: CASSYSLGTTNYGYTF.

The gene calls are TRBV6-5 and TRBJ2-1; TRBD2 aligns across 10 bases. V shed 3 bases, J shed 10 bases, and the junction held 12 bases outside the gene matches. The V gene's germline CDR1 is MNHEY and CDR2 SVGAGI. This CDR3 is 16 amino acids long. The CDR3 sequence is CASSYPAGGSAGEQFF. CDR3 in DNA: TGTGCCAGCAGTTATCCAGCGGGAGGGTCCGCGGGGGAGCAGTTCTTC.

The rearrangement joins TRBV30 to TRBJ2-5, with 12 nucleotides matching TRBD2. Looked up from germline, CDR1 is GTSNPN and CDR2 is SVGIG (reference sequence). Unmatched junction bases numbered 7, after V lost 2 bases and J lost 3 bases. CDR3 length: 16 residues. The CDR3 loop is CAWSRLAGVIEETQYF. The CDR3 DNA reads as TGTGCCTGGAGTAGACTAGCGGGGGTTATTGAAGAGACCCAGTACTTC.

The chain has TRBV6-5 and TRBJ2-1; possible D gene TRBD1, 5 bases. Trimming took 11 bases from V and 5 from J, leaving 16 bases between them. This CDR3 is built from 13 residues. Germline V lookup: CDR1 MNHEY, CDR2 SVGAGI. CDR3 sequence reads: CARGWGPDNEQFF. As DNA, the CDR3 is TGTGCCCGTGGATGGGGCCCCGACAATGAGCAGTTCTTC.

This chain uses TRBV20-1 with TRBJ2-3, with TRBD1 as a possible D gene (5 bases). V dropped 6 bases and J dropped 4 bases, with 17 bases sitting between them. The CDR3 is made up of 14 amino acids. From germline, CDR1 is DFQATT and CDR2 SNEGSKA (reference sequence). CDR3 loop: CSAPARLGADTQYF. CDR3 nucleotide sequence: TGCAGTGCCCCGGCCCGCCTAGGGGCAGATACGCAGTATTTT.

The chain has TRBV20-1 and TRBJ2-7; TRBD2 agrees at 12 bases. Germline V lookup: CDR1 DFQATT, CDR2 SNEGSKA (reference sequence). V trimming: 6 bases; J trimming: 9 bases; junction bases outside the gene matches: 9. CDR3 length: 13 amino acids. The CDR3 spells CSAGTSGRVGQYF. The CDR3 DNA reads as TGCAGTGCCGGGACTAGCGGGCGTGTCGGGCAGTACTTC.

The rearrangement links TRBV2 to TRBJ1-6, with 7 bases that match TRBD1. CDR3 size: 16 residues. Per germline, CDR1 SNHLY and CDR2 FYNNEI. The V and J ends lost 6 bases and 8 bases, in that order; junction bases with no gene match: 13. The CDR3 sequence is CASRTGWPSFDSPLHF. CDR3 bases: TGTGCCAGCAGGACAGGGTGGCCGTCGTTTGATTCACCCCTCCACTTT.

V gene TRBV12-3 or TRBV12-4 combines with J gene TRBJ2-6; unclear D gene. The CDR3 has 13 residues. Trimming pared 7 bases from V and 1 base from J, leaving 5 bases between. The CDR3 spells CASTTSGANVLTF. CDR3 nucleotide sequence: TGTGCCAGCACTACTTCTGGGGCCAACGTCCTGACTTTC.

The chain employs TRBV5-4 and TRBJ1-1; 7 positions match TRBD1. The CDR3 has 14 amino acids. Germline V gene lookup returns CDR1 SGHNT and CDR2 YYREEE (reference sequence). V gave up 4 bases and J gave up 3 bases; unmatched junction bases: 6. CDR3 sequence: CASSPTGRDTEAFF. For the CDR3, the DNA is TGTGCCAGCAGCCCGACAGGGAGGGACACTGAAGCTTTCTTT.

The chain joins TRBV28 to TRBJ2-1; 7 bases match TRBD2. Germline V gene sequence: CDR1 MDHEN, CDR2 SYDVKM. The CDR3 loop spans 21 amino acids. With V trimmed by 2 bases and J by 1 base, 20 bases remained unmatched. This CDR3 is CASSLKSKGDRSSGSYNEQFF. CDR3 DNA sequence: TGTGCCAGCAGTTTAAAGTCAAAGGGAGACCGGTCTAGCGGTTCCTACAATGAGCAGTTCTTC.

This chain uses TRBV6-5 with TRBJ1-3; possibly TRBD1 for D (5 bases). The V end was cut by 5 bases, the J end by 0 bases, with 8 bases between. CDR3 length: 14 residues. Germline lookup yields CDR1 MNHEY and CDR2 SVGAGI. CDR3 in DNA: TGTGCCAGCAGTCAGACAGTCTCTGGAAACACCATATATTTT. As protein: CASSQTVSGNTIYF.

V gene TRBV12-3 or TRBV12-4 combines with J gene TRBJ2-5, with D possibly being TRBD1 or TRBD2 (6 bases each). The V end was cut by 1 base, the J end by 3 bases, with 18 bases between. The CDR3 is 17 residues long. In DNA form, the CDR3 reads TGTGCCAGCAGTTTAGTTGCCGGGGGCCCGTTGGAAGAGACCCAGTACTTC. This translates into CASSLVAGGPLEETQYF.

This chain uses TRBV27 with TRBJ2-1, with 12 bases lining up with TRBD2. This CDR3 contains 18 residues. Trimming cost V 6 bases and J 3 bases; bases outside gene matches: 12. In germline, CDR1 is MNHEY, CDR2 SMNVEV (reference sequence). The DNA for the CDR3 is TGTGCCAGCAGCTCCAGCTCGACTAGCGGGGGAATCTACAATGAGCAGTTCTTC. This encodes CASSSSSTSGGIYNEQFF.

The chain carries TRBV7-9 and TRBJ2-2; D uncertain. Germline lookup yields CDR1 SEHNR and CDR2 FQNEAQ (reference sequence). The CDR3 consists of 16 residues. V lost 5 bases and J 0 bases, leaving 13 bases between the germline ends. The CDR3 sequence is CASSDSGGANTGELFF. The CDR3 DNA sequence: TGTGCCAGCAGCGATTCCGGCGGTGCGAACACCGGGGAGCTGTTTTTT.

The chain uses TRBV24-1 and TRBJ2-1, with D possibly being TRBD2 (6 bases). Trimming took off 6 bases at V and 2 bases at J, with 10 bases between the two ends. This CDR3 spans 14 amino acids. Germline-derived CDR1 and CDR2 are KGHDR and SFDVKD. The DNA of the CDR3 is TGTGCCACCAGTTTAGCGGACCCCTACAATGAGCAGTTCTTC. Its protein is CATSLADPYNEQFF.

The chain couples TRBV10-3 to TRBJ1-1, with D unresolved. Germline CDR1 and CDR2: ENHRY and SYGVKD. There are 11 residues in the CDR3. V was cut by 8 bases and J by 0 bases, with 4 bases left in between. The CDR3 nucleotides read TGTGCCATCGGTTTGAACACTGAAGCTTTCTTT. Amino acids: CAIGLNTEAFF.

The chain joins TRBV30 to TRBJ1-3, with TRBD1 matching 7 bases. V shed 3 bases and J 8 bases; nucleotides not matched to a gene: 7. Per germline, CDR1 GTSNPN and CDR2 SVGIG (reference sequence). The CDR3 runs 13 residues. The CDR3 is CAWRGGGLHTIYF. CDR3 in DNA: TGTGCCTGGAGGGGAGGGGGCCTACACACCATATATTTT.

The chain uses TRBV20-1 and TRBJ2-7, with D perhaps TRBD2 (7 bases). This CDR3 comprises 14 residues. Germline V gene sequence: CDR1 DFQATT, CDR2 SNEGSKA (reference sequence). In nucleotides, the CDR3 is TGCAGGAGGAGCGGGGACACTAATACCTACGAGCAGTACTTC. Its protein is CRRSGDTNTYEQYF.

This chain joins TRBV7-8 and TRBJ2-7; 9 nucleotides line up with TRBD1. Germline-derived CDR1 and CDR2 are SGHVS and FQNEAQ. V shed 4 bases, J shed 4 bases, and the junction held 8 bases outside the gene matches. The length of the CDR3 is 15 residues. The CDR3 region is CASSSTGGRIYEQYF. The CDR3 DNA reads TGTGCCAGCAGCTCTACAGGGGGCAGAATTTACGAGCAGTACTTC.

The chain joins TRBV20-1 to TRBJ2-3; perhaps TRBD2 as D (5 bases). CDR1 and CDR2 from the germline V gene are DFQATT and SNEGSKA (reference sequence). V was shortened by 2 bases and J by 0 bases, with 12 bases between the two germline ends. The CDR3 has 15 residues. The CDR3 sequence: CSARREAASTDTQYF. The CDR3 DNA is TGCAGTGCTAGACGTGAAGCGGCAAGCACAGATACGCAGTATTTT.

The chain is built from TRBV19 and TRBJ2-2; 10 bases map to TRBD2. This CDR3 has 18 amino acids. CDR1 is LNHDA and CDR2 is SQIVND in the germline V gene (reference sequence). V was clipped by 4 bases and J by 5 bases; unmatched bases: 13. CDR3 sequence: CASSTRPRTSGYTGELFF. CDR3 bases: TGTGCCAGTAGTACGAGGCCGAGGACTAGCGGATATACCGGGGAGCTGTTTTTT.

This clonotype has a handful of counts. CDR3 coding DNA: TGTGCCAGCAGTTTAGGAAGACCTTATAGCAATCAGCCCCAGCATTTT. Encoded protein: CASSLGRPYSNQPQHF. The chain uses TRBV27 and TRBJ1-5, with D unclear. Trimming removed 2 bases at V and 0 bases at J, with 11 bases between. Germline lookup yields CDR1 MNHEY and CDR2 SMNVEV (reference sequence). The CDR3 has 16 residues.

This clonotype was observed once. The V call is TRBV21-1, the J call TRBJ2-3; the table's D gene call, TRBD2, was not cross checked with the DNA. TRBV21-1 is marked as a pseudogene. The CDR3 is 14 amino acids. The CDR3 is CASIGGGATDTQYF. For the CDR3, the DNA is TGTGCCAGCATAGGCGGGGGGGCCACAGATACGCAGTATTTT.

V and J are TRBV12-3 or TRBV12-4 and TRBJ1-4; unclear D gene. The CDR3 has 16 amino acids. Trimming shortened V by 3 bases and J by 4 bases, and 15 bases separated the two germline ends. The CDR3 nucleotides read TGTGCCAGCAGTTTGTTCGGGGTCACGGGTAATGAAAAACTGTTTTTT. It encodes CASSLFGVTGNEKLFF.

The rearrangement links TRBV28 to TRBJ1-1, with D possibly matching TRBD1 (5 bases). The CDR3 sequence is 13 residues long. Between the trimmed V and J ends, which lost 6 bases and 2 bases, there was a span of 10 bases. Germline V gene lookup returns CDR1 MDHEN and CDR2 SYDVKM. The CDR3 here is CASSPTDNTEAFF. CDR3 coding DNA: TGTGCCAGCAGCCCGACAGATAACACTGAAGCTTTCTTT. The whole variable domain, remainder taken from reference TRBV28 and TRBJ1-1, is DVKVTQSSRYLVKRTGEKVFLECVQDMDHENMFWYRQDPGLGLRLIYFSYDVKMKEKGDIPEGYSVSREKKERFSLILESASTNQTSMYLCASSPTDNTEAFFGQGTRLTVV.

The chain combines TRBV3-1 with TRBJ2-1, with 8 bases matching TRBD2. Germline V gene lookup returns CDR1 LGHDT and CDR2 YNNKEL (reference sequence). CDR3 length: 15 residues. The trim removed 5 bases at V and 7 bases at J, leaving 10 bases unmatched. CDR3 in amino acids: CASSEIAGFRNEQFF. In DNA form, the CDR3 reads TGTGCCAGCAGCGAGATAGCGGGATTTCGGAATGAGCAGTTCTTC.

The rearrangement uses TRBV29-1 and TRBJ2-7; D is unresolved. The germline V gene encodes CDR1 SQVTM and CDR2 ANQGSEA. CDR3 length equals 14 residues. V gave up 2 bases and J gave up 2 bases, with 13 bases separating them. In DNA, the CDR3 is TGCAGCGTTGAATGGGTCACCAGACCCTACGAGCAGTACTTC. The encoded protein is CSVEWVTRPYEQYF.